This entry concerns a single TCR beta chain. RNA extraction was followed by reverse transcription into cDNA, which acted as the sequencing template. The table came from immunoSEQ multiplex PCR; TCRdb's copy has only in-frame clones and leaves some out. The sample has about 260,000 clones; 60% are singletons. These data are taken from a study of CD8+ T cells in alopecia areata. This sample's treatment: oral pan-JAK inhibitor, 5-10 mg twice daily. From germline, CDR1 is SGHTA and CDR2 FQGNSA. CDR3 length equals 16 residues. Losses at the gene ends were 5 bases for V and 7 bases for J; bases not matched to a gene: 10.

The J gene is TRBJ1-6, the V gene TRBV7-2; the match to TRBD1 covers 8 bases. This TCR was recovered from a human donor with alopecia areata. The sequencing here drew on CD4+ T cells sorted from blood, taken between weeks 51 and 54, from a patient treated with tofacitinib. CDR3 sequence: CASSQFRDRRNSPLHF. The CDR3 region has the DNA TGTGCCAGCAGCCAATTCCGGGACAGGCGAAATTCACCCCTCCACTTT.